These 3 T cell receptor beta chains were sequenced from one sample in a study of beta chain features in type 1 diabetes. TCRB transcripts that were expressed got sequenced, as all of the isolated RNA had been reverse transcribed. This table comes from immunoSEQ multiplex PCR, and its TCRdb copy is limited to in-frame clones, with some not included. The sample has about 40,000 clones, around 60% seen once. The sequenced sample was Tregs from blood. The source is a woman aged 30 to 39 in good health.

V and J are TRBV19 and TRBJ2-3; 8 nucleotides agree with TRBD2. Looked up from germline, CDR1 is LNHDA and CDR2 is SQIVND (reference sequence). CDR3 size: 17 residues. With V trimmed by 5 bases and J by 4 bases, 14 bases remained unmatched. CDR3 nucleotides: TGTGCCAGTAGTTCCCCGCCGGGAGCGGGAGTCGCAGATACGCAGTATTTT. This translates into CASSSPPGAGVADTQYF. Variable domain in full (rest from reference TRBV19 and TRBJ2-3): DGGITQSPKYLFRKEGQNVTLSCEQNLNHDAMYWYRQDPGQGLRLIYYSQIVNDFQKGDIAEGYSVSREKKESFPLTVTSAQKNPTAFYLCASSSPPGAGVADTQYFGPGTRLTVL.

This chain uses TRBV7-8 with TRBJ1-2; D is uncertain. V was shortened by 1 base and J by 8 bases, with 17 bases between the two germline ends. The CDR3 loop spans 15 amino acids. The germline CDR1 and CDR2 sequences are SGHVS and FQNEAQ. CDR3 in DNA: TGTGCCAGCAGCTTAGGCGCTGATGTGGTATGGGGCTACACCTTC. It yields the protein CASSLGADVVWGYTF.

This clone was recorded a few times. The chain joins TRBV29-1 to TRBJ1-4; D not certain. CDR1 is SQVTM and CDR2 is ANQGSEA in the germline V gene. V was cut by 2 bases and J by 8 bases, with 9 bases left in between. The CDR3 sequence is 12 residues long. CDR3 coding DNA: TGCAGCGTTGAATCGGGAGGAGAAAAACTGTTTTTT. It encodes CSVESGGEKLFF.